The clone carrying this T cell receptor (beta chain) has at least ten counts. Its target is unknown. This sample is drawn from a study of T cell repertoires in cytomegalovirus infection. Study-wide points: The study identified carriers of CMV plus the relevant HLA from cumulative public TCR beta family frequency.

TCRdb used MiXCR to reprocess the reads, holding one entry per CDR3 protein. The table has roughly 800,000 distinct CDR3 sequences, 25% to 35% seen once. After removal of 4 bases from V and 4 bases from J, the junction contained 10 bases not matched to a gene. The CDR3 sequence is 16 residues long. Germline values: CDR1 SGHTA, CDR2 FQGNSA. The sample consisted of cultured CD8+ T cells from PBMCs, taken from culture after CMV antigen stimulation. The TCR was taken from a human donor in good health (CMV status not recorded). Some clones in this sample may be carry-over from other donors' samples. The chain joins TRBV7-2 to TRBJ1-2; 9 bases match TRBD1. CDR3 nucleotide sequence: TGTGCCAGCAGCTCCCTACTCACAGGGGGCGGCTATGGCTACACCTTC. The encoded protein is CASSSLLTGGGYGYTF.